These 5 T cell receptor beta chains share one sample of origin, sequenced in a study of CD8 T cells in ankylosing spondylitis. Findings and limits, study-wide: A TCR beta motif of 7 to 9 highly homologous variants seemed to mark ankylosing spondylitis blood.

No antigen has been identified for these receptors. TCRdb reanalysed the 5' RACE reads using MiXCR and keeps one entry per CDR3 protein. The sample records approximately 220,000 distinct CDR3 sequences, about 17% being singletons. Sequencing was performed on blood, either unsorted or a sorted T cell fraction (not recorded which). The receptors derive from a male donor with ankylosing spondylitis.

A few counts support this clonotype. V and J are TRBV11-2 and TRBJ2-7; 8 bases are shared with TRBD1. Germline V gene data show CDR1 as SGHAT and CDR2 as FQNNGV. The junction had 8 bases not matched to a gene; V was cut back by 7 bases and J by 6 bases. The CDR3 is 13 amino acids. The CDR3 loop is CASTEGQGREQYF. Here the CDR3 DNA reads TGTGCCAGCACCGAAGGACAGGGTCGCGAGCAGTACTTC.

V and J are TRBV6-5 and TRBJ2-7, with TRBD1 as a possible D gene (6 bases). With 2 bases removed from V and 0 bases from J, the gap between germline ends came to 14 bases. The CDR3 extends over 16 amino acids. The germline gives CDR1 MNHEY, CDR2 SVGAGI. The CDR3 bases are TGTGCCAGCAGTTACGGTGGGGGCCTTAGCTCCTACGAGCAGTACTTC. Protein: CASSYGGGLSSYEQYF.

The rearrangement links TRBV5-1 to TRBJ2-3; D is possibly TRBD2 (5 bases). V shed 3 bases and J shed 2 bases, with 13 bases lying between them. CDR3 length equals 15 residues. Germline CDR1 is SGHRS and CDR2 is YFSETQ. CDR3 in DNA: TGCGCCAGCAGCTCCCCGGACTCCAACACAGATACGCAGTATTTT. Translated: CASSSPDSNTDTQYF.

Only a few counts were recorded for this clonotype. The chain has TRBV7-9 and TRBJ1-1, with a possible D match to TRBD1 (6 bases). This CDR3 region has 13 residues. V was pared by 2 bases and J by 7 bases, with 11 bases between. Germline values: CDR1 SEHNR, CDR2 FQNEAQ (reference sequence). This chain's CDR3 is CASSLSWGHEAFF. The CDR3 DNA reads TGTGCCAGCAGCTTATCTTGGGGACATGAAGCTTTCTTT.

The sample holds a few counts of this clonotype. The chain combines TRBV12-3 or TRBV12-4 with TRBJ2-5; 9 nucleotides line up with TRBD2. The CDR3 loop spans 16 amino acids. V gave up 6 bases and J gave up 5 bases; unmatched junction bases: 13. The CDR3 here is CASRILRAGGLETQYF. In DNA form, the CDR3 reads TGTGCCAGCAGGATATTAAGGGCGGGAGGGCTGGAGACCCAGTACTTC.